This TCR beta chain was found in a study of blood T cells in healthy people across ages. As for this clonotype: The antigen remains unidentified.

Notes on the study in general: Estimates of total diversity, which came from one million sequenced T cells, were considered to be underestimates. Across samples, TCR beta diversity tracked strongly with naive T cell percentage.

Trimming cost V 6 bases and J 5 bases; bases outside gene matches: 11. The CDR3 loop spans 16 amino acids. CDR1 and CDR2 (germline): ENHRY, SYGVKD. A sample-barcoded 5' primer and a J-beta primer mix were used in a second PCR of about 7 to 12 cycles. All cDNA molecules were each tagged by a template-switch adaptor with 12 random nucleotides. MiXCR was run by TCRdb on the 5' RACE reads, yielding one entry per CDR3 protein. The table lists some 1 million distinct CDR3 sequences, 35% to 50% of them singletons. The TCR originated in an older woman in good health. V gene TRBV10-3 combines with J gene TRBJ2-7; 12 bases agree with TRBD2. The specimen sequenced was blood. The CDR3 protein is CAISRRLAGAIHEQYF. Written as DNA, the CDR3 is TGTGCCATCAGCCGGAGACTAGCGGGGGCTATCCACGAGCAGTACTTC.